This T cell receptor beta chain originates from a study of OX40 agonist ivuxolimab in advanced cancers. Whole-study context: Allowance was made for prior anti-PD-1, anti-PD-L1 or anti-CTLA-4 therapy, and roughly 40% had some.

Repertoires were generated with immunoSEQ multiplex PCR, while TCRdb's copy carries only in-frame clones and drops some. Counted here are around 78,000 clones, 85% to 90% occurring once; the ten biggest clones make up about 0.94%. Trimming removed 8 bases from V and 4 bases from J, with 12 bases in between. This CDR3 spans 12 amino acids. Looked up from germline, CDR1 is MDHEN and CDR2 is SYDVKM. The source was CD4+ or CD8+ T cells sorted from blood, collected in a trial of the OX40 agonist ivuxolimab. This sequence was found in an adult with an advanced solid tumor such as melanoma, head and neck, liver or kidney cancer. The V call is TRBV28, the J call TRBJ2-7; D ambiguous. The CDR3 sequence is CASRRPDYEQYF. The CDR3 DNA is TGTGCCAGCCGCCGGCCCGATTACGAGCAGTACTTC. The complete variable domain, with remaining parts taken from reference TRBV28 and TRBJ2-7, reads DVKVTQSSRYLVKRTGEKVFLECVQDMDHENMFWYRQDPGLGLRLIYFSYDVKMKEKGDIPEGYSVSREKKERFSLILESASTNQTSMYLCASRRPDYEQYFGPGTRLTVT.